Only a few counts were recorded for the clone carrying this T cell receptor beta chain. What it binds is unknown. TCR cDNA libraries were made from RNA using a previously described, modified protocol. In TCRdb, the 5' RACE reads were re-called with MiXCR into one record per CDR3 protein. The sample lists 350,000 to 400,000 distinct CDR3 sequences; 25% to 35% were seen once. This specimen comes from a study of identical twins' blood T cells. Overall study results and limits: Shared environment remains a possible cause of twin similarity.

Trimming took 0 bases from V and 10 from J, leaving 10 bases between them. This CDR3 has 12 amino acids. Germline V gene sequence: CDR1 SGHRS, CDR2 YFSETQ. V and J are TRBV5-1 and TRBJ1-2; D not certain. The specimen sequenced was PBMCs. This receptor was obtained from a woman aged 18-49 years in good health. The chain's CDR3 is CASSLVGNAYTF. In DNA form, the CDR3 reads TGCGCCAGCAGCTTGGTTGGGAACGCCTACACCTTC.